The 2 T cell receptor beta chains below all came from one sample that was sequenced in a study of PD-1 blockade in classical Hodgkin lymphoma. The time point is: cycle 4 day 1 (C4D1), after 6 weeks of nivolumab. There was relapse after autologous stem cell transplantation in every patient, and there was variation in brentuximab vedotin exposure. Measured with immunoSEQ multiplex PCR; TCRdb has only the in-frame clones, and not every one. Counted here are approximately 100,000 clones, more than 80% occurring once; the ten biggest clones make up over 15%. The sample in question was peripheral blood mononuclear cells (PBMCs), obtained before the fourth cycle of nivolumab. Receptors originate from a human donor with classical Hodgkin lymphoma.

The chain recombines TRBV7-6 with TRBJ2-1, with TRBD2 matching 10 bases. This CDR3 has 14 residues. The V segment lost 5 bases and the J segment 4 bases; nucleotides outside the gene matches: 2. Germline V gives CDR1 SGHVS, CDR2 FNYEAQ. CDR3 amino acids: CASSQAGGYNEQFF. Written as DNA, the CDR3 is TGTGCCAGCAGCCAAGCGGGAGGGTACAATGAGCAGTTCTTC.

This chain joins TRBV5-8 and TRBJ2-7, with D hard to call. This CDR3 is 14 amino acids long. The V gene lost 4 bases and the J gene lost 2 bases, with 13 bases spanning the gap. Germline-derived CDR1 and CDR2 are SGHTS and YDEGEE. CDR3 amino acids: CASSRQQTTYEQYF. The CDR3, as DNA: TGTGCCAGCAGCAGGCAACAGACCACCTACGAGCAGTACTTC.